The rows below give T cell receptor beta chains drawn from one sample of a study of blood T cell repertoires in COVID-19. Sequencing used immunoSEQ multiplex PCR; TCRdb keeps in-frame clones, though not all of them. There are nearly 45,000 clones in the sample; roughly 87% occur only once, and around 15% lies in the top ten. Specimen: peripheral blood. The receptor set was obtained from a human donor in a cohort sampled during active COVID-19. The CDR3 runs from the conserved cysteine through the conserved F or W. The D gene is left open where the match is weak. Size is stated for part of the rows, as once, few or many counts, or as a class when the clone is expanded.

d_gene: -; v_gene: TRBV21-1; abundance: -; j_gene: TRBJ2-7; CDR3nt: TGTGCCAGCAGCAAGGGGGCAGATAACTCCTACGAGCAGTACTTC; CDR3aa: CASSKGADNSYEQYF
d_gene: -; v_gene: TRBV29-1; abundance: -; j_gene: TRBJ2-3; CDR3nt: TGCAGCGTTGATCAGTTCCAGGGCACAGATACGCAGTATTTT; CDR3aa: CSVDQFQGTDTQYF
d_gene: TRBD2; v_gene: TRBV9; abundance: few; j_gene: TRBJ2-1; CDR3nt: TGTGCCAGCAGCGTCTCGGGACTAGTAAACGATGAGCAGTTCTTC; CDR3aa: CASSVSGLVNDEQFF
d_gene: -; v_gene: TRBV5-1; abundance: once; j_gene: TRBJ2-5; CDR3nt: TGCGCCAGCAGCGCGGATACGGAGACCCAGTACTTC; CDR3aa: CASSADTETQYF
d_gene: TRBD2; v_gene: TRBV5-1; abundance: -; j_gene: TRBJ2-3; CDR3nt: TGCGCCAGCAGCCGTAGCGGGGGCCCAGATACGCAGTATTTT; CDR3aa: CASSRSGGPDTQYF
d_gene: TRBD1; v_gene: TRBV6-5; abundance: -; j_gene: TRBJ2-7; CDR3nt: TGTGCCAGCAGATATGGACAGGGGGCTTACGAGCAGTACTTC; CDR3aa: CASRYGQGAYEQYF
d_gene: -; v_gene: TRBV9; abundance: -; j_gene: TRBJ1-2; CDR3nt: TGTGCCAGCAGCGTATACAATTATGGCTACACCTTC; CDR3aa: CASSVYNYGYTF
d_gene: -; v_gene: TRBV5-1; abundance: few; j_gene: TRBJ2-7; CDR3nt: TGCGCCAGGGGGAGTCACCCCCAATCCTACGAGCAGTACTTC; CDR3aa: CARGSHPQSYEQYF
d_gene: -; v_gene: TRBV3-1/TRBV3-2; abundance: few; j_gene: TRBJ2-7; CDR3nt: TGTGCCAGCAGCCGAGATCCGTCCCGGGAAGTCTCCCGCGAGCAGTACTTC; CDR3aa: CASSRDPSREVSREQYF
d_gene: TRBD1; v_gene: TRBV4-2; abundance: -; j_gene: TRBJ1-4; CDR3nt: TGTGCCAGCAGCCCAGGACAGGGTGATGAAAAACTGTTTTTT; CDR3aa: CASSPGQGDEKLFF
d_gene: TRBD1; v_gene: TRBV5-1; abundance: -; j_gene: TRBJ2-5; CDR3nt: TGCGCCAGCAGCTCTCAGGGGGCGGGGGAGACCCAGTACTTC; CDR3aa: CASSSQGAGETQYF
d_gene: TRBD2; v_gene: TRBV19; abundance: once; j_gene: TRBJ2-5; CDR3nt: TGTGCCAGTAGTATAGTTGGGGGAGGGGAGACCCAGTACTTC; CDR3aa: CASSIVGGGETQYF
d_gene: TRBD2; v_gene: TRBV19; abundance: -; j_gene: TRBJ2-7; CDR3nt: TGTGCCAGTAGAGCCCAAGGGACTAGCTTCTACGAGCAGTACTTC; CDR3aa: CASRAQGTSFYEQYF
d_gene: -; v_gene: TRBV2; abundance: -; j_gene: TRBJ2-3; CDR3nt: TGTGCCAGCGAGTTGGCGGCGAGGCCGGGCACAGATACGCAGTATTTT; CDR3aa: CASELAARPGTDTQYF
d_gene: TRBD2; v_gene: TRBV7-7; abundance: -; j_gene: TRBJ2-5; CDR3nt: TGTGCTAGCAGTGAAAGCGGGGAACCTACCCAAGAGACCCAGTACTTC; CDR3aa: CASSESGEPTQETQYF
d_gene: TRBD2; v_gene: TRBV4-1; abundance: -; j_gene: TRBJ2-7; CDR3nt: TGCGCCAGCAGCCAAGGAAGGATCGGGACTACCTACGAGCAGTACTTC; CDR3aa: CASSQGRIGTTYEQYF
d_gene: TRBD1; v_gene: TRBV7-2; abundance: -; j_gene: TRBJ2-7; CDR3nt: TGTGCCAGCAGCCCCCGGGACAGGGCCTACGAGCAGTACTTC; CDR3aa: CASSPRDRAYEQYF
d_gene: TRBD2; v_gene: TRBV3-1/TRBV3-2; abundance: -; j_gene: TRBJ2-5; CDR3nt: TGTGCCAGCAGCCTTAGGGAGGGAGAGACCCAGTACTTC; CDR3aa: CASSLREGETQYF
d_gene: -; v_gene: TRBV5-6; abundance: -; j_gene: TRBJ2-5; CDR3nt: TGTGCCAGCAGCTTGTTGGGGAGCCAAGAGACCCAGTACTTC; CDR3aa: CASSLLGSQETQYF
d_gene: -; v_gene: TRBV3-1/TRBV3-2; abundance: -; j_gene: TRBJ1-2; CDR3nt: TGTGCCAGCAGGGGGGAGGACTATGGCTACACCTTC; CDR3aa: CASRGEDYGYTF
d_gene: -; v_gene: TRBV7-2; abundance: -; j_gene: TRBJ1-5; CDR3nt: TGTGCCAGCAGCTTAGGGGGACTGCGTTTCGGGCGGTGGGGTCAGCCCCAGCATTTT; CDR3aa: CASSLGGLRFGRWGQPQHF
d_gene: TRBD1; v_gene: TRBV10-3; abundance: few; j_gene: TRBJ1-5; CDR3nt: TGTGCCATCAGCGACAGGGAGACTCAGCCCCAGCATTTT; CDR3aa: CAISDRETQPQHF
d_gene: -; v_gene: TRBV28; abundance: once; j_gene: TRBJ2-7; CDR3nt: TGTGCCAGCACTTTCGCCGGACAGATCTCCTACGAGCAGTACTTC; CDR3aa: CASTFAGQISYEQYF
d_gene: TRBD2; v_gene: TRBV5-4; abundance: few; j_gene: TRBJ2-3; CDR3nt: TGTGCCAGCAGCTTGATGGGACTAGCGGGAGATACGCAGTATTTT; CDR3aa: CASSLMGLAGDTQYF
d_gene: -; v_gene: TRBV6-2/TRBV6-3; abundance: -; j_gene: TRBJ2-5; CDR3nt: TGTGCCAGCAGTTACGGATGGCAAGCCGCGGCCCAGTACTTC; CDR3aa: CASSYGWQAAAQYF
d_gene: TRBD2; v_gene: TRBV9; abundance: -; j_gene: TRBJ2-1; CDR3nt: TGTGCCAGCAGCGTGGGCGGGAGACTCGACTACAATGAGCAGTTCTTC; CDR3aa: CASSVGGRLDYNEQFF
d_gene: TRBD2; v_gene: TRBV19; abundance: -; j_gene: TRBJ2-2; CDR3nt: TGTGCCAGTAGTATACGCGCTAGCGGGAACTCCGGGGAGCTGTTTTTT; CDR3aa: CASSIRASGNSGELFF
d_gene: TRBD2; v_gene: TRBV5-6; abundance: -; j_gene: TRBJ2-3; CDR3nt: TGTGCCAGCAGCAGACTAGCGGGAGGCGGCACAGATACGCAGTATTTT; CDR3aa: CASSRLAGGGTDTQYF
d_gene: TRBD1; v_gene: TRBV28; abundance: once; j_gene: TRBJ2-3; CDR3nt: TGTGCCAGCACGGACAGGGCAGTCACGCAGTATTTT; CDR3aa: CASTDRAVTQYF
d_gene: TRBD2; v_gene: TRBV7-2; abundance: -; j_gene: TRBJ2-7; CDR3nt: TGTGCCAGCAGCGTGGGGCCTAGCGGGAGGACCACCTCCTACGAGCAGTACTTC; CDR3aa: CASSVGPSGRTTSYEQYF
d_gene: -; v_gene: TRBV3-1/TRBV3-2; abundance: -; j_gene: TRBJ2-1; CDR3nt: TGTGCCAGCAGCCAAGGCTCAGCGGGTGATGCCTACAATGAGCAGTTCTTC; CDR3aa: CASSQGSAGDAYNEQFF
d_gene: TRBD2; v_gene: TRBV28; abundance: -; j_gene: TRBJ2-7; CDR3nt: TGTGCCAGCAGCGCCCCTAGCGGAGGCTCCTACGAGCAGTACTTC; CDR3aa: CASSAPSGGSYEQYF
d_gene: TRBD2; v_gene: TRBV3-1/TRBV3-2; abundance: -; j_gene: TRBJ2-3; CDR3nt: TGTGCCAGCAGGAAGACCCGACGTTGGCTAGCGGGAGGGCCCCGCACAGATACGCAGTATTTT; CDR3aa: CASRKTRRWLAGGPRTDTQYF
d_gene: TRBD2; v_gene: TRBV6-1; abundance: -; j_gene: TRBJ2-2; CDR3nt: TGTGCCAGCAGTGAAGGCATCTCGGGGGGGGCCGGGGAGCTGTTTTTT; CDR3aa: CASSEGISGGAGELFF
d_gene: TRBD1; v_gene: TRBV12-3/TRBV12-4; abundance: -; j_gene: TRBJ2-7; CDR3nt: TGTGCCAGCAGTCGGACAGGGGCCTACGAGCAGTACTTC; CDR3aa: CASSRTGAYEQYF
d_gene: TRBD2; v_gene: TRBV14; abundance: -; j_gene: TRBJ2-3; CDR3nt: TGTGCCAGCAGCCGTAAAGGGCTAGCGGGAGTGGGAGATACGCAGTATTTT; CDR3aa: CASSRKGLAGVGDTQYF
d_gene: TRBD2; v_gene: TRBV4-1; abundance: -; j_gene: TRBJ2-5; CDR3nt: TGCGCCAGCAGCCAAGATGGCGGGAGGGAGACCCAGTACTTC; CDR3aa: CASSQDGGRETQYF
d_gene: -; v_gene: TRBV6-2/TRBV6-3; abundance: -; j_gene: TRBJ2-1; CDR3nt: TGTGCCAGCAGTTATCGGAGGGTTTATTACAATGAGCAGTTCTTC; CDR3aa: CASSYRRVYYNEQFF
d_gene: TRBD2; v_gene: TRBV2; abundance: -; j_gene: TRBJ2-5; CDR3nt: TGTGCCTTCGGACTAGCGGGAGAGACCCAGTACTTC; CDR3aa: CAFGLAGETQYF
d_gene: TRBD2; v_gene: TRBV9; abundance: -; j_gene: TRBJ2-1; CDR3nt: TGTGCCAGCAGCGTAGATAGCGGGGACAATGAGCAGTTCTTC; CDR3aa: CASSVDSGDNEQFF
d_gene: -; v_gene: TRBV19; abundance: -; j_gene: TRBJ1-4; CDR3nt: TGTGCCAGTAGTACAGGGTGGACAACTAATGAAAAACTGTTTTTT; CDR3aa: CASSTGWTTNEKLFF
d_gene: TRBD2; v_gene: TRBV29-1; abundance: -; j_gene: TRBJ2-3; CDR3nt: TGCAGCGTGAAGGGACTAGCGATTACAGATACGCAGTATTTT; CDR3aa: CSVKGLAITDTQYF
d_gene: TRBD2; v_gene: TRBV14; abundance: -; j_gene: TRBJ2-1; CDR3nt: TGTGCCAGCAGCCCTGAAGCGGGAGCTTTGGGGGATGAGCAGTTCTTC; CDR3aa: CASSPEAGALGDEQFF
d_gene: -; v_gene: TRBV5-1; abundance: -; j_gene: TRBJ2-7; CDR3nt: TGCGCCAGCAGCTTCCAGGGTGGCTACGAGCAGTACTTC; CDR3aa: CASSFQGGYEQYF
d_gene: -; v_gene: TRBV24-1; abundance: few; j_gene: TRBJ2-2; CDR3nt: TGTGCCACCAGTGATTATGGGACACCCCCTAATCCGAACACCGGGGAGCTGTTTTTT; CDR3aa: CATSDYGTPPNPNTGELFF
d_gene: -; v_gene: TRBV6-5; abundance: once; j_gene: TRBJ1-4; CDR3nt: TGTGCCAGCAGCCTGGACAGACCAAAACTGTTTTTT; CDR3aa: CASSLDRPKLFF
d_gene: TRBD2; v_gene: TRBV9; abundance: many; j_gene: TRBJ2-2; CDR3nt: TGTGCCAGCAGCCCCCGCGCGAGCGGGAGTACCGGGGAGCTGTTTTTT; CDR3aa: CASSPRASGSTGELFF
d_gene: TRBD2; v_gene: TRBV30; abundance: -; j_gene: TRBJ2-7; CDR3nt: TGTGCCTGGAGACGAGCGGGAGTCTACGAGCAGTACTTC; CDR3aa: CAWRRAGVYEQYF